A single sample is the source of the 26 T cell receptor beta chains below, sequenced in a study of Graves' ophthalmopathy and Graves' hyperthyroidism (dated by TCRdb to the late 2010s). Reads for this sample came from an Illumina HiSeq 2000. For repertoire sequencing, TCR beta CDR3 regions were amplified from RNA transcripts. The first round of RT-PCR was done with HTBI primers and the Qiagen OneStep RT-PCR kit, and was followed by a second round of multiplex PCR, then size selection and purification. TCRdb itself trimmed the public reads at Q25 with fastp, ran MiXCR and retained productive beta chains. Merged by CDR3 protein, the rows form single entries marked with the most common genes and DNA. Here the sample has about 640,000 distinct CDR3 sequences; over 40% occur a single time. The ten largest clones take up around 3% of the sample. Source material: peripheral blood. The source of these receptors is an adult man with Graves' ophthalmopathy.

CDR3 loop: CASVGGTEAFF. The CDR3 coding sequence is TGTGCCTCCGTCGGGGGCACTGAAGCTTTCTTT. The chain joins TRBV30 to TRBJ1-1; D is possibly TRBD1 (5 bases). Germline V gene data show CDR1 as GTSNPN and CDR2 as SVGIG (reference sequence). The CDR3 length is 11 residues. With 7 bases removed from V and 4 bases from J, the gap between germline ends came to 10 bases.

This clonotype was recorded many times. CDR3 DNA sequence: TGTGCCAGCATGGGGCGACAGGGCTCCACTGAAGCTTTCTTT. Encoded protein: CASMGRQGSTEAFF. The chain joins TRBV6-5 to TRBJ1-1; TRBD1 aligns across 7 bases. Germline lookup yields CDR1 MNHEY and CDR2 SVGAGI. J was trimmed by 4 bases and V by 7 bases; bases with no gene match: 9. The CDR3 runs to 14 residues.

This clonotype appeared many times. The chain recombines TRBV14 with TRBJ1-1; no clear D. V was pared by 4 bases and J by 2 bases, with 8 bases between. The CDR3 has 13 amino acids. Germline loops: CDR1 SGHDN, CDR2 FVKESK. The CDR3 DNA is TGTGCCAGCAGCCGTCTTACAAACACTGAAGCTTTCTTT. Translating it yields CASSRLTNTEAFF. The whole variable domain, filled in from reference TRBV14 and TRBJ1-1, reads EAGVTQFPSHSVIEKGQTVTLRCDPISGHDNLYWYRRVMGKEIKFLLHFVKESKQDESGMPNNRFLAERTGGTYSTLKVQPAELEDSGVYFCASSRLTNTEAFFGQGTRLTVV.

This clonotype was picked up a small number of times. The chain is built from TRBV10-3 and TRBJ1-5, with D tentatively TRBD1 (6 bases). V was clipped by 10 bases and J by 7 bases, with 23 bases between them. The CDR3 covers 15 residues. Germline V gives CDR1 ENHRY, CDR2 SYGVKD. Here the CDR3 DNA reads TGTGCCAGCAGCGCTCTAGGGCAGGGGAAGCAGCCCCAGCATTTT. Its protein is CASSALGQGKQPQHF.

In this sample, this clonotype turned up many times. The rearrangement links TRBV9 to TRBJ1-2; 8 bases are shared with TRBD1. V was pared by 5 bases and J by 0 bases, with 3 bases of the junction left unmatched. Germline V gives CDR1 SGDLS, CDR2 YYNGEE. The CDR3 consists of 14 residues. The CDR3 region is CASSQQGANYGYTF. In DNA, the CDR3 is TGTGCCAGCAGTCAACAGGGGGCTAACTATGGCTACACCTTC.

V is TRBV12-3 or TRBV12-4 and J is TRBJ2-2; D remains ambiguous. The CDR3 has 11 residues. Trimming stripped 5 bases from V and 6 bases from J, with 4 bases between. The CDR3 DNA is TGTGCCAGCAGTACCCCCGGGGAGCTGTTTTTT. It yields the protein CASSTPGELFF.

The table lists this clonotype with many counts. J is TRBJ1-6 and V is TRBV6-5; 9 bases are shared with TRBD1. Germline assignment: CDR1 MNHEY and CDR2 SVGAGI. The CDR3 consists of 15 residues. Unmatched junction bases numbered 4, after V lost 0 bases and J lost 10 bases. CDR3 coding DNA: TGTGCCAGCAGTTACTCGAGGGACAGGGTCTCACCCCTCCACTTT. Translation gives CASSYSRDRVSPLHF.

The V and J genes are TRBV20-1 and TRBJ1-5, with 7 bases that match TRBD1. CDR1 and CDR2 from the germline V gene are DFQATT and SNEGSKA (reference sequence). The CDR3 is made up of 13 amino acids. Unmatched junction bases numbered 9, after V lost 6 bases and J lost 7 bases. Here the CDR3 reads CSATGQSGQPQHF. CDR3 coding DNA: TGCAGTGCCACGGGACAGTCGGGGCAGCCCCAGCATTTT.

CDR3 protein: CATSRVAGWETQYF. As DNA, the CDR3 is TGTGCCACCAGCAGAGTAGCGGGATGGGAGACCCAGTACTTC. This sequence joins TRBV15 and TRBJ2-5; TRBD2 agrees at 8 bases. This CDR3 is 14 amino acids long. Germline CDR1 LNHNV, CDR2 YYDKDF (reference sequence). The trim removed 1 base at V and 5 bases at J, leaving 3 bases unmatched.

V and J are TRBV12-3 or TRBV12-4 and TRBJ1-2; 9 bases line up with TRBD1. The CDR3 contains 15 residues. V was pared by 6 bases and J by 3 bases, with 8 bases of the junction left unmatched. The chain's CDR3 is CASRTGQGRDYGYTF. CDR3 sequence (DNA): TGTGCCAGCAGAACGGGACAGGGTCGTGACTATGGCTACACCTTC.

V gene TRBV10-2 combines with J gene TRBJ2-7; 10 bases agree with TRBD1. The CDR3 consists of 14 residues. The germline gives CDR1 WSHSY, CDR2 SAAADI. V dropped 7 bases and J dropped 5; count of bases not matched to a gene: 8. CDR3 nucleotide sequence: TGCGCCAGCATACGGGACAGGGGACGCCACGAGCAGTACTTC. Residues: CASIRDRGRHEQYF.

This clonotype came up a few times. The chain recombines TRBV7-9 with TRBJ1-1, with D possibly matching TRBD1 (6 bases). Trimming removed 6 bases from V and 6 bases from J, with 14 bases in between. Germline assignment: CDR1 SEHNR and CDR2 FQNEAQ (reference sequence). The CDR3 length is 13 residues. The DNA for the CDR3 is TGTGCCAGCAGTCGAAGGACAGCTGCTGAAGCTTTCTTT. It is translated as CASSRRTAAEAFF.

As concerns this clonotype: Possible read error: a much larger clone is one base away. J is TRBJ1-2 and V is TRBV10-3, with D perhaps matching TRBD1 (6 bases). Deletions cut 5 bases from V and 4 bases from J, with 8 bases between. The CDR3 consists of 12 residues. Germline values: CDR1 ENHRY, CDR2 SYGVKD. Written as DNA, the CDR3 is TGTGCCATCAGTTGGACAGTCTATGGCTACACCTTC. Residues: CAISWTVYGYTF.

Only a few counts were recorded for this clonotype. This chain connects TRBV4-3 to TRBJ1-6; D is ambiguous. Between the trimmed V and J ends, which lost 0 bases and 9 bases, there was a span of 12 bases. In germline, CDR1 is LGHNA, CDR2 YSLEER. This CDR3 has 15 residues. This chain's CDR3 is CASSQEALAVSPLHF. The CDR3 DNA reads TGCGCCAGCAGCCAAGAAGCCCTGGCGGTTTCACCCCTCCACTTT.

The CDR3 reads CASSLDRGWPQHF. The CDR3 coding sequence is TGTGCCAGCAGCTTAGATCGGGGATGGCCCCAGCATTTT. This chain uses TRBV7-9 with TRBJ1-5; D is unclear. Between the trimmed V and J ends, which lost 1 base and 9 bases, there was a span of 10 bases. The germline CDR1 and CDR2 sequences are SEHNR and FQNEAQ (reference sequence). CDR3 length: 13 residues.

This clonotype was seen once. One junction end does not reproduce the germline sequence, and a read error may be involved. This chain joins TRBV7-7 and TRBJ2-1; perhaps TRBD2 as D (5 bases). The CDR3 length is 14 residues. Germline CDR1 is SSHAT and CDR2 is FNYEAQ (reference sequence). In DNA form, the CDR3 reads TGTGCTAGCAGCTTAGCATCGCCCGGGGATGAGCAGTTCTTC. The encoded protein is CASSLASPGDEQFF.

About this clonotype: A much larger clone is a single base away; this may be a read error. The chain employs TRBV19 and TRBJ1-5; the D is unclear. The CDR3 is 15 amino acids. Looked up from germline, CDR1 is LNHDA and CDR2 is SQIVND (reference sequence). V was pared by 3 bases and J by 7 bases, with 16 bases between. CDR3: CASSIVATEMQPQHF. In nucleotides, the CDR3 is TGTGCCAGTAGTATTGTGGCGACGGAGATGCAGCCCCAGCATTTT.

This clonotype was observed at least ten times. The chain employs TRBV5-1 and TRBJ1-1; 7 nucleotides match TRBD1. Germline V gives CDR1 SGHRS, CDR2 YFSETQ. V dropped 2 bases and J dropped 10; count of bases not matched to a gene: 5. The CDR3 totals 12 residues. This CDR3 is CASSFDREAAFF. The CDR3, as DNA: TGCGCCAGCAGCTTCGACAGGGAGGCAGCTTTCTTT.

In its sample, this clonotype was seen a few times. The rearrangement uses TRBV9 and TRBJ1-1, with a weak D call TRBD1 (5 bases). Deletions cut 3 bases from V and 8 bases from J, with 14 bases between. CDR1 and CDR2 from the germline V gene are SGDLS and YYNGEE. CDR3 length equals 13 residues. CDR3 sequence (DNA): TGTGCCAGCAGCGATTGGGGGGAGTTGGAAGCTTTCTTT. Protein sequence: CASSDWGELEAFF.

This clonotype occurred many times. An end of the junction differs from the germline gene, which may be a read error. The rearrangement joins TRBV4-1 to TRBJ2-7; D might be TRBD1 (6 bases). Germline V lookup: CDR1 MGHRA, CDR2 YSYEKL. This CDR3 is built from 12 residues. The CDR3 spells CASGQGSNEQYF. The CDR3 bases are TGCGCCAGCGGCCAGGGGTCGAACGAGCAGTACTTC.

The chain joins TRBV5-6 to TRBJ2-7, with D unresolved. Germline V gives CDR1 SGHDT, CDR2 YYEEEE. Trimming left V 0 bases short and J 3 bases short, with 10 bases between. The CDR3 contains 14 residues. CDR3: CASSLGPPFYEQYF. Here the CDR3 DNA reads TGTGCCAGCAGCTTGGGCCCTCCCTTCTACGAGCAGTACTTC.

In its sample, this clonotype was seen many times. The CDR3 reads CSAREDRGSQPQHF. The CDR3 DNA reads TGCAGTGCTAGAGAGGACAGAGGGAGTCAGCCCCAGCATTTT. The chain employs TRBV20-1 and TRBJ1-5; weak D call: TRBD1 (6 bases). The CDR3 spans 14 residues. CDR1 DFQATT and CDR2 SNEGSKA come from the germline V gene (reference sequence). V lost 0 bases and J lost 6, with 12 bases in between.

This CDR3 reads CASSLVQQETQHF. The CDR3 DNA sequence: TGTGCCAGCAGCTTAGTGCAGCAAGAGACCCAGCATTTT. This chain uses TRBV7-6 with TRBJ1-5; no definite D call. This CDR3 has 13 residues. Germline V CDR1 and CDR2: SGHVS, FNYEAQ. The germline V and J ends were trimmed by 1 base and 11 bases, with 12 bases remaining between them.

This clonotype was seen many times. The CDR3 sequence: CASTSRAGNSPLHF. CDR3 coding DNA: TGTGCCAGCACAAGCAGGGCCGGCAATTCACCCCTCCACTTT. The chain uses TRBV7-9 and TRBJ1-6, with D perhaps TRBD1 (5 bases). The CDR3 totals 14 residues. The V end lost 7 bases, the J end lost 7 bases, and 14 bases lay between the germline ends. Germline assignment: CDR1 SEHNR and CDR2 FQNEAQ (reference sequence). The full variable domain, in which reference TRBV7-9 and TRBJ1-6 provide the parts outside the CDR3, is DTGVSQNPRHKITKRGQNVTFRCDPISEHNRLYWYRQTLGQGPEFLTYFQNEAQLEKSRLLSDRFSAERPKGSFSTLEIQRTEQGDSAMYLCASTSRAGNSPLHFGNGTRLTVT.

This clonotype was observed a few times. The V call is TRBV7-2, the J call TRBJ2-5; D gene ambiguous. CDR1 is SGHTA, CDR2 FQGNSA, per germline. The CDR3 extends over 14 amino acids. Trimming removed 6 bases at V and 1 base at J, with 12 bases between. CDR3 sequence: CASRDGHTQETQYF. CDR3 DNA sequence: TGTGCCAGCAGAGATGGCCACACCCAAGAGACCCAGTACTTC.

This clonotype has ten or more counts. This rearrangement joins TRBV12-3 or TRBV12-4 to TRBJ1-2, with no clear D. Between the trimmed V and J ends, which lost 5 bases and 4 bases, there was a span of 17 bases. This CDR3 has 15 residues. CDR3 in amino acids: CASSPRRSPRYGYTF. The CDR3 bases are TGTGCCAGCAGTCCAAGGCGAAGTCCTCGCTATGGCTACACCTTC.